The clone carrying this TCR beta chain was seen more than once but under ten times. Seattle cases were enrolled at active infection and followed longitudinally. Per the original data handling: It was from reference gene primer amplification that nucleated cell counts were estimated. Assay used: immunoSEQ multiplex PCR; TCRdb lists only in-frame clones, some missing. V, J and clone size are those of that table, while D and trimming were read from the DNA. The sample consists of about 200,000 clones, around 83% of them appearing once. This sample is part of a study of blood T cell repertoires in COVID-19. Study-level information: COVID-19 samples collected from the United States, Italy and Spain covered acute and convalescent phases. In each case, the material was cDNA or gDNA derived from T cells, B-cell-depleted T cells, or PBMCs.

Material: peripheral blood. This clonotype was obtained from a woman aged 50 to 60 with COVID-19, enrolled during active disease.

This chain's CDR3 is CAISYTGNTEAFF. CDR3 in DNA: TGTGCCATCAGCTATACAGGGAACACTGAAGCTTTCTTT. The chain uses TRBV10-3 and TRBJ1-1; the D gene is possibly TRBD1 (5 bases). V shed 6 bases and J shed 1 base, with 9 bases lying between them. CDR1 and CDR2 (germline): ENHRY, SYGVKD. This CDR3 region has 13 residues.